Listed below are T cell receptor beta chains from one sample, sequenced in a study of response to subunit inactivated influenza vaccine. MiXCR was run by TCRdb on the RT-PCR reads, yielding one entry per CDR3 protein. In the table there are more than 600,000 distinct CDR3 sequences, under 20% of which are singletons. The source material was PBMCs from blood, sampled around 5 days after vaccination. These receptors were obtained from a man aged 50-60 years who received an inactivated influenza vaccine. CDR3s leave out the opening cysteine and the closing phenylalanine or tryptophan. D genes are given only for firm matches.

d_call v_call cdr3_aa
NA TRBV12-3/TRBV12-4 ASSALPGANEQF
NA TRBV7-2 ASSLTATSSGNTIY
TRBD2 TRBV19 ASSPRTSGGWETQY
NA TRBV15 ATSRDKLALDTQY
NA TRBV5-5 ASSLQQGSLNTGELF
NA TRBV7-5 ISVPEASHRDRGILGLYGYT
NA TRBV7-2 ASSTTGTDLNEQF
NA TRBV20-1 SASDRPTGELF
NA TRBV4-1 ASSQRTGYNEQF
NA TRBV7-9 ASSLTEDIQY
TRBD2 TRBV5-1 ASSLAGGPSGELF
NA TRBV27 ASSYLRDYEQF
TRBD2 TRBV7-2 ASSLESGIYEQY
NA TRBV20-1 SAPDFYGYT
TRBD1 TRBV7-2 ASSLVQGAGETQY
TRBD1 TRBV5-1 ASSLEGGQGPYNEQF
TRBD2 TRBV4-3 ASSQELAGAPTYEQY